The clone carrying this TCR beta chain appeared many times. As yet, its antigen is unknown. The data stem from a study of T cells in Graves' hyperthyroidism and ophthalmopathy. Whole-study results and caveats: Within blood appeared most thyroid clonotypes that had expanded above 0.001.

Amplified TCR beta CDR3 regions derived from RNA transcripts. The HTBI set primed first-round TCR CDR3 RT-PCR. TCRdb re-derived calls from the multiplex PCR reads in MiXCR, one entry per CDR3 protein. The profile shows under 400,000 distinct CDR3 sequences, 15% to 20% of them singletons. V shed 1 base and J shed 2 bases, with 9 bases lying between them. CDR1 and CDR2 from the germline V gene are MDHEN and SYDVKM. This CDR3 has 15 residues. Lactation, pregnancy, other autoimmune disease or uncontrolled infection excluded patients. This chain joins TRBV28 and TRBJ1-3, with D tentatively TRBD1 (5 bases). This TCR came from a man aged 25 to 45 with Graves' hyperthyroidism. The sequencing input was blood. The CDR3 here is CASSLSGSPGNTIYF. CDR3 nucleotides: TGTGCCAGCAGTTTATCAGGGTCCCCTGGAAACACCATATATTTT.